What follows is one T cell receptor (beta chain) and its context. In the study's own analysis: Reference gene primer amplification gave nucleated cell count estimates. Produced via immunoSEQ multiplex PCR; TCRdb's table is partial and in-frame only. V and J calls and clone size are those listed in that table; D and trimming were worked out from the DNA. Of roughly 140,000 clones in the sample, around 87% were seen once. The record originates from a study of blood T cell repertoires in COVID-19. Study in general: Donors in the United States, Italy and Spain gave samples during acute or convalescent COVID-19. T cells, B-cell-depleted T cells, or PBMCs provided the cDNA or gDNA that served as material.

Germline V gives CDR1 SQVTM, CDR2 ANQGSEA. The CDR3 totals 13 residues. V lost 4 bases, J lost 6 bases, and 15 bases lay in between. The gene calls are TRBV29-1 and TRBJ1-2; TRBD1 might be the D (6 bases). The sequence came from a woman aged 55-70 years with active COVID-19. Sequencing input: peripheral blood. As DNA, the CDR3 is TGCAGCGTTGCGGCAGGGGCCGGCGATGGCTACACCTTC. It encodes CSVAAGAGDGYTF.